A selection of T cell receptor beta chains follows, all from one sample in a study of PD-1 blockade in mismatch repair-deficient tumors. The assay was immunoSEQ multiplex PCR, and TCRdb's table has in-frame clones only and misses some. The top ten clones hold approximately 10% of a sample with about 130,000 clones, roughly 86% of them seen once. The sample was peripheral blood, taken approximately 69 weeks after starting pembrolizumab. These receptors came from an adult with mismatch repair-deficient cancer. Each CDR3 is given with its conserved first and last residue. The order of the fields is J gene, clone size, D gene, V gene, CDR3 DNA, CDR3 protein. The D gene is left open where the match is weak. Size is omitted from some rows. Given values are once, few, many or a class for expanded clones.

j_call: TRBJ1-5
clone_size: NA
d_call: NA
v_call: TRBV27
cdr3_nt: TGTGCCAGCAGTTTATCGAGTCAGCCCCAGCATTTT
cdr3_aa: CASSLSSQPQHF

j_call: TRBJ1-3
clone_size: NA
d_call: NA
v_call: TRBV29-1
cdr3_nt: TGCAGCGTTGGTGGAAGGGCAGACGAAGAGTACACCATATATTTT
cdr3_aa: CSVGGRADEEYTIYF

j_call: TRBJ1-2
clone_size: NA
d_call: NA
v_call: TRBV2
cdr3_nt: TGTGCCAGCAGTGAATTGGGAAGGACGGCCCCCTATGGCTACACCTTC
cdr3_aa: CASSELGRTAPYGYTF

j_call: TRBJ2-7
clone_size: NA
d_call: TRBD2
v_call: TRBV29-1
cdr3_nt: TGCAGCGTTGAGGCTAGCGGGAGCTCCTACGAGCAGTACTTC
cdr3_aa: CSVEASGSSYEQYF

j_call: TRBJ1-2
clone_size: NA
d_call: NA
v_call: TRBV7-9
cdr3_nt: TGTGCCAGCAGCTTAGAAGGGGCACGAGGCTACACCTTC
cdr3_aa: CASSLEGARGYTF

j_call: TRBJ2-1
clone_size: NA
d_call: TRBD2
v_call: TRBV7-9
cdr3_nt: TGTGCCAGCAGTGATAGCGGGAGGGCTTACAATGAGCAGTTCTTC
cdr3_aa: CASSDSGRAYNEQFF

j_call: TRBJ2-5
clone_size: NA
d_call: NA
v_call: TRBV7-9
cdr3_nt: TGTGCCAGCAGCCTCCAAGAGACCCAGTACTTC
cdr3_aa: CASSLQETQYF

j_call: TRBJ1-2
clone_size: NA
d_call: NA
v_call: TRBV6-5
cdr3_nt: TGTGCCAGCAGCCGCGGCGTAGAGGACAGTGGCTACACCTTC
cdr3_aa: CASSRGVEDSGYTF

j_call: TRBJ1-4
clone_size: NA
d_call: NA
v_call: TRBV10-3
cdr3_nt: TGTGCCATCAGTCGAGGGTCGGGGGATGAAAAACTGTTTTTT
cdr3_aa: CAISRGSGDEKLFF

j_call: TRBJ2-3
clone_size: NA
d_call: TRBD2
v_call: TRBV25-1
cdr3_nt: TGTGCCAGCAGTGAACGGGGGGTCACAGATACGCAGTATTTT
cdr3_aa: CASSERGVTDTQYF

j_call: TRBJ2-2
clone_size: NA
d_call: NA
v_call: TRBV5-1
cdr3_nt: TGCGCCAGCAGCCCGAACCGGGAGCTGTTTTTT
cdr3_aa: CASSPNRELFF

j_call: TRBJ2-7
clone_size: NA
d_call: TRBD2
v_call: TRBV9
cdr3_nt: TGTGCCAGCAGCGCCGGACTAGCGGCCATCGAGCAGTACTTC
cdr3_aa: CASSAGLAAIEQYF

j_call: TRBJ2-6
clone_size: NA
d_call: TRBD1
v_call: TRBV10-1
cdr3_nt: TGCGCCCGCCGTGACAGGGCGGGGGCCAACGTCCTGACTTTC
cdr3_aa: CARRDRAGANVLTF

j_call: TRBJ1-4
clone_size: NA
d_call: NA
v_call: TRBV29-1
cdr3_nt: TGCAGCGTCCTTTGGCTGGGTTCCCTGTTTTTT
cdr3_aa: CSVLWLGSLFF

j_call: TRBJ1-5
clone_size: few
d_call: TRBD1
v_call: TRBV19
cdr3_nt: TGTGCCAGTAGTATTCAGCAACAGGGGGCCCAGCATTTT
cdr3_aa: CASSIQQQGAQHF

j_call: TRBJ2-1
clone_size: NA
d_call: TRBD1
v_call: TRBV6-5
cdr3_nt: TGTGCCAGCAGTTACCATAACAGGGGTAATGAGCAGTTCTTC
cdr3_aa: CASSYHNRGNEQFF

j_call: TRBJ1-1
clone_size: NA
d_call: TRBD1
v_call: TRBV5-1
cdr3_nt: TGCGCCAGCAGGAGTACAGGTAGCGGACAGGAGGACACTGAAGCTTTCTTT
cdr3_aa: CASRSTGSGQEDTEAFF

j_call: TRBJ2-3
clone_size: NA
d_call: NA
v_call: TRBV9
cdr3_nt: TGTGCCAGCAGCGTATTGGTTACCGGCCCAGATACGCAGTATTTT
cdr3_aa: CASSVLVTGPDTQYF

j_call: TRBJ2-3
clone_size: few
d_call: NA
v_call: TRBV30
cdr3_nt: TGTGCCTGGAGTGTAACAGATACGCAGTATTTT
cdr3_aa: CAWSVTDTQYF

j_call: TRBJ1-2
clone_size: once
d_call: TRBD1
v_call: TRBV5-6
cdr3_nt: TGTGCCAGCAGACCCGGGGACAGGGGTGACTACTATGGCTACACCTTC
cdr3_aa: CASRPGDRGDYYGYTF

j_call: TRBJ1-2
clone_size: few
d_call: NA
v_call: TRBV30
cdr3_nt: TGTGCCTGGAGTGGGAGTCAATCCAGCCACACCTTC
cdr3_aa: CAWSGSQSSHTF

j_call: TRBJ2-1
clone_size: NA
d_call: NA
v_call: TRBV11-2
cdr3_nt: TGTGCCAGCAGCTTGATTATCCTAACGGGAGCTTCCGATGAGCAGTTCTTC
cdr3_aa: CASSLIILTGASDEQFF

j_call: TRBJ2-1
clone_size: NA
d_call: TRBD2
v_call: TRBV19
cdr3_nt: TGTGCCAGTAGTATGCTAAGCGGGAGGGCCTACAATGAGCAGTTCTTC
cdr3_aa: CASSMLSGRAYNEQFF

j_call: TRBJ2-3
clone_size: NA
d_call: NA
v_call: TRBV27
cdr3_nt: TGTGCCAGCAGTTTAGGCGGCAGGTATCAATTT
cdr3_aa: CASSLGGRYQF

j_call: TRBJ2-1
clone_size: NA
d_call: NA
v_call: TRBV6-5
cdr3_nt: TGTGCCAGCTCCCCTGGGGCGGGACCTTACAATGAGCAGTTCTTC
cdr3_aa: CASSPGAGPYNEQFF

j_call: TRBJ2-2
clone_size: NA
d_call: TRBD1
v_call: TRBV9
cdr3_nt: TGTGCCAGCAGCGCCCCGGGACAGGGGCCCACCGGGGAGCTGTTTTTT
cdr3_aa: CASSAPGQGPTGELFF

j_call: TRBJ2-1
clone_size: NA
d_call: NA
v_call: TRBV5-4
cdr3_nt: TGTGCCAGCAGCAGGAGCGTCCCGAGCTCCTACAATGAGCAGTTCTTC
cdr3_aa: CASSRSVPSSYNEQFF

j_call: TRBJ2-2
clone_size: NA
d_call: TRBD2
v_call: TRBV10-3
cdr3_nt: TGTGCCATCAGTGAGTTGGGGACTACCGACACCGGGGAGCTGTTTTTT
cdr3_aa: CAISELGTTDTGELFF

j_call: TRBJ2-7
clone_size: NA
d_call: TRBD1
v_call: TRBV13
cdr3_nt: TGTGCCAGCAGCTCAAAAGACGGACAGGGGCTCGAGCAGTACTTC
cdr3_aa: CASSSKDGQGLEQYF

j_call: TRBJ2-2
clone_size: NA
d_call: TRBD1
v_call: TRBV18
cdr3_nt: TGTGCCAGCTCACCACCGGGACAGGGGAACACCGGGGAGCTGTTTTTT
cdr3_aa: CASSPPGQGNTGELFF

j_call: TRBJ2-2
clone_size: few
d_call: NA
v_call: TRBV4-1
cdr3_nt: TGCGCCAGCAGCCAATCTCGCACCTACACCGGGGAGCTGTTTTTT
cdr3_aa: CASSQSRTYTGELFF

j_call: TRBJ2-1
clone_size: once
d_call: TRBD1
v_call: TRBV28
cdr3_nt: TGTGCCAGCAGTTCCCCCCCCGGACAGGGGGCGCGCGATGAGCAGTTCTTC
cdr3_aa: CASSSPPGQGARDEQFF

j_call: TRBJ1-4
clone_size: NA
d_call: NA
v_call: TRBV6-5
cdr3_nt: TGTGCCAGCAGCCCAGGGTCATCTAATGAAAAACTGTTTTTT
cdr3_aa: CASSPGSSNEKLFF

j_call: TRBJ1-5
clone_size: NA
d_call: NA
v_call: TRBV28
cdr3_nt: TGTGCCAGCATTGCTGGAGATACTTTAAATCAGCCCCAGCATTTT
cdr3_aa: CASIAGDTLNQPQHF

j_call: TRBJ1-5
clone_size: NA
d_call: NA
v_call: TRBV9
cdr3_nt: TGTGCCAGCAGCGTAGAAACGGGGAAGCCCCAGCATTTT
cdr3_aa: CASSVETGKPQHF

j_call: TRBJ1-1
clone_size: NA
d_call: NA
v_call: TRBV28
cdr3_nt: TGTGCCAGCAGTTTAGGAGGAACAACTGAAGCTTTCTTT
cdr3_aa: CASSLGGTTEAFF

j_call: TRBJ2-1
clone_size: NA
d_call: TRBD2
v_call: TRBV7-2
cdr3_nt: TGTGCCAGCGGGAGGGCGGCCAATGAGCAGTTCTTC
cdr3_aa: CASGRAANEQFF

j_call: TRBJ1-1
clone_size: NA
d_call: NA
v_call: TRBV27
cdr3_nt: TGTGCCAGCAGTTTATGGCCCACGAACACTGAAGCTTTCTTT
cdr3_aa: CASSLWPTNTEAFF

j_call: TRBJ2-5
clone_size: NA
d_call: TRBD1
v_call: TRBV5-4
cdr3_nt: TGTGCCAGCAGCGTAAGGACAGGCCCCCAAGAGACCCAGTACTTC
cdr3_aa: CASSVRTGPQETQYF

j_call: TRBJ1-5
clone_size: once
d_call: NA
v_call: TRBV2
cdr3_nt: TGTGCCAGCAGCGAATATAAGGGTGGGCCTCAGCCCCAGCATTTT
cdr3_aa: CASSEYKGGPQPQHF

j_call: TRBJ2-2
clone_size: NA
d_call: TRBD1
v_call: TRBV4-1
cdr3_nt: TGCGCCAGCAGCCAAGATACAAGACAGGGCGGGGAGCTGTTTTTT
cdr3_aa: CASSQDTRQGGELFF

j_call: TRBJ2-1
clone_size: NA
d_call: TRBD1
v_call: TRBV19
cdr3_nt: TGTGCCAGTAAAATTGCCGGGACAGGGGACTACAATGAGCAGTTCTTC
cdr3_aa: CASKIAGTGDYNEQFF

j_call: TRBJ2-2
clone_size: NA
d_call: NA
v_call: TRBV20-1
cdr3_nt: TGCAGTGCTGCGAGGGGGGAGCTGTTTTTT
cdr3_aa: CSAARGELFF

j_call: TRBJ2-1
clone_size: NA
d_call: TRBD2
v_call: TRBV11-3
cdr3_nt: TGTGCCAGCAGCTTAGAGGCGGGAGGGGACAATGAGCAGTTCTTC
cdr3_aa: CASSLEAGGDNEQFF